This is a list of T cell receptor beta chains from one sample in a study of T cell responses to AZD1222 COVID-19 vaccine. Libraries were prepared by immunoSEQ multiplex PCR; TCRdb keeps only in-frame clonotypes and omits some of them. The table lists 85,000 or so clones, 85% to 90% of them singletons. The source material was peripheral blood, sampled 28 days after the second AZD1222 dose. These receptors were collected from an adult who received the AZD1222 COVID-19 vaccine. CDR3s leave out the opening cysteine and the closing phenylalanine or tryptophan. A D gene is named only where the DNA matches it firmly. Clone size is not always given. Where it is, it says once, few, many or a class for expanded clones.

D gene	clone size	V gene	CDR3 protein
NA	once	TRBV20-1	SASIGTTYEQY
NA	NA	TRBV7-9	ASSLGSTAYEQY
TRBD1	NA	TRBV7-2	ASTRQGLDYGYT
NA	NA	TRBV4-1	ASSPAWGAAGANVLT
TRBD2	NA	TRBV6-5	ASSRTSGATGELF
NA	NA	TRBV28	ASSLIGQTSKTQY
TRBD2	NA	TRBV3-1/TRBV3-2	ASSLSNGDYTLY
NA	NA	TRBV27	ASSPRGSGANVLT
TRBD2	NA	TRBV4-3	ASSQRSSGGWENIQY
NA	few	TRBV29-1	SVGLGFLGLAEAF
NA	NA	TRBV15	ATSRDLLARGGETQY
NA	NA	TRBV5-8	ASSLYETYEQY
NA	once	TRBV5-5	ASGGGYETQY
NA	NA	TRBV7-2	ASSSQYREDTQY
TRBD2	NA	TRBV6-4	ASSDSRREHGETQY
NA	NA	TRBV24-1	ATSDPQGTRLSGELF
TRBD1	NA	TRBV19	ASSPGGESGGYT
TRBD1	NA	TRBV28	ASSPPKGTGFDTQY
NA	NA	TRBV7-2	ASTPEPAPEAETQY
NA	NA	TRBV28	ASSPDAFWAAGANVLT
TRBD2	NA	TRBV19	ASSISGRASEAKNIQY
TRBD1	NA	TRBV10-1	ASSEPPGDRGTYEQY
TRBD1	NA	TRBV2	ASRTGTAQAF
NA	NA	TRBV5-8	ASNFGGLAPVVDTQY
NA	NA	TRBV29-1	SQKGPTDTQY
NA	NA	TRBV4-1	ASSPYPREDANYGYT
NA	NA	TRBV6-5	ASRAGFYEQY
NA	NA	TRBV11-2	ASSLDLWAAETQY
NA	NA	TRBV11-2	ASSLAPGLNTEAF
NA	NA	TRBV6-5	ASSYSTAYGYT
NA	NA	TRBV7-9	ASSSNRVDIYGYT
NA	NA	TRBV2	ASKAVGMNTEAF
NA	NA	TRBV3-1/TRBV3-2	ASSRRDLSGQF
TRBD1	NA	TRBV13	ASSPRQGAYGYT
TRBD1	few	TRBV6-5	ASRTGGAPNTEAF
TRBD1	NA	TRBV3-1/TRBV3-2	ASSPLGQGNTEAF
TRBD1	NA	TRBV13	ASSLVLQGARDYGYT
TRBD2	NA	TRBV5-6	ASTRGTYEQY
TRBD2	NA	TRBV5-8	ASSLGGWTSGGTGELF
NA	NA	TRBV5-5	ASSLGVVGNYGYT
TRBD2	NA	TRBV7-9	ASSLGLRDNEQF
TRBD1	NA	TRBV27	ASSLYRGATNEKLF
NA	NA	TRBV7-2	ASTNAGAANEKLF
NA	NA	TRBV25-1	ASSRRDRNTGELF
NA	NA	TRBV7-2	ASRDTSSYEQY